This is a list of T cell receptor beta chains from one sample in a study of cytomegalovirus exposure and HLA in healthy donors. Libraries were prepared by immunoSEQ multiplex PCR; TCRdb keeps only in-frame clonotypes and omits some of them. The sample includes under 200,000 clones, 79% seen only once; the top ten take approximately 4%. Sample: PBMCs. The source is a woman in her 30s in good health and CMV-seropositive. CDR3s include the opening cysteine and the closing phenylalanine or tryptophan. Fields, in order: D gene, V gene, J gene, CDR3 DNA, CDR3 protein. D genes are given only for firm matches.

d_gene: -; v_gene: TRBV6-6; j_gene: TRBJ1-1; CDR3nt: TGTGCCAGCAGACTAGGCCTTGAAGCTTTCTTT; CDR3aa: CASRLGLEAFF
d_gene: -; v_gene: TRBV9; j_gene: TRBJ2-2; CDR3nt: TGTGCCAGCAGCGTAGACCGTCCGGCCGGGGAGCTGTTTTTT; CDR3aa: CASSVDRPAGELFF
d_gene: TRBD1; v_gene: TRBV5-6; j_gene: TRBJ2-7; CDR3nt: TGTGCCAGCAGTAATGGACAGGGGTATTTCTACGAGCAGTACTTC; CDR3aa: CASSNGQGYFYEQYF
d_gene: TRBD1; v_gene: TRBV7-2; j_gene: TRBJ2-3; CDR3nt: TGTGCCAGCAGCTCCAGGGGGAATACGCAGTATTTT; CDR3aa: CASSSRGNTQYF
d_gene: -; v_gene: TRBV7-8; j_gene: TRBJ1-2; CDR3nt: TGTGCCAGCAGCTTAAAGTCGGGGGGCCGGAACTATGGCTACACCTTC; CDR3aa: CASSLKSGGRNYGYTF
d_gene: -; v_gene: TRBV21-1; j_gene: TRBJ2-7; CDR3nt: TGTGCCAGCAGCAAAACTAATCCCGGGGACTACGAGCAGTACTTC; CDR3aa: CASSKTNPGDYEQYF
d_gene: -; v_gene: TRBV7-9; j_gene: TRBJ2-2; CDR3nt: TGTGCCAGCCCGGTGGCAGTAGCAGCCGGGGAGCTGTTTTTT; CDR3aa: CASPVAVAAGELFF
d_gene: -; v_gene: TRBV21-1; j_gene: TRBJ2-1; CDR3nt: TGTGCCAGCAGCAAAGTGGGCAGACAGGATGAGCAGTTCTTC; CDR3aa: CASSKVGRQDEQFF
d_gene: TRBD1; v_gene: TRBV19; j_gene: TRBJ1-5; CDR3nt: TGTGCCAGTAGAATGAGACAGGGTATCAATCAGCCCCAGCATTTT; CDR3aa: CASRMRQGINQPQHF
d_gene: TRBD2; v_gene: TRBV11-3; j_gene: TRBJ2-1; CDR3nt: TGTGCCAGCAGCAAGCGAGGGACTACGAGGAATGAGCAGTTCTTC; CDR3aa: CASSKRGTTRNEQFF
d_gene: -; v_gene: TRBV9; j_gene: TRBJ1-2; CDR3nt: TGTGCCAGCAGAGGTCTCCGTGGGGGGTCTAACTATGGCTACACCTTC; CDR3aa: CASRGLRGGSNYGYTF
d_gene: TRBD1; v_gene: TRBV18; j_gene: TRBJ1-4; CDR3nt: TGTGCCAGCTCACCACGGGACAGGTTTAATAATGAAAAACTGTTTTTT; CDR3aa: CASSPRDRFNNEKLFF
d_gene: -; v_gene: TRBV19; j_gene: TRBJ2-3; CDR3nt: TGTGCCAGTAGTAGTAGCGTCGGGCTCACAGATACGCAGTATTTT; CDR3aa: CASSSSVGLTDTQYF
d_gene: -; v_gene: TRBV6-1; j_gene: TRBJ1-1; CDR3nt: TGTGCCAGCAGTGAAGCGGTTGCAGGATACACTGAAGCTTTCTTT; CDR3aa: CASSEAVAGYTEAFF